This T cell receptor beta chain appears in the sequencing data of a study of patients and donors after allogeneic stem cell transplantation. This clonotype has more than one count but fewer than ten. TCRdb called the RT-PCR reads again in MiXCR, with one record for every CDR3 protein. Altogether about 960,000 distinct CDR3 sequences are present, under 20% being singletons, with the ten largest covering roughly 6.4%. The CDR3 spans 15 residues. The germline CDR1 and CDR2 sequences are PRHDT and FYEKMQ (reference sequence). Unmatched junction bases numbered 3, after V lost 3 bases and J lost 3 bases. The clonotype was recovered from a human donor who was either an allogeneic HSCT recipient or a stem cell or donor lymphocyte infusion donor (not recorded which). It is not recorded whose cells these are; they may come from a transplant donor. The sample was blood, either unsorted or a sorted T cell fraction (not recorded which). This chain joins TRBV13 and TRBJ2-1; 9 bases map to TRBD2. The DNA for the CDR3 is TGTGCCAGCAGCTTTAGCGGGAGAGGCTACAATGAGCAGTTCTTC. This gives the protein CASSFSGRGYNEQFF.